This T cell receptor beta chain came from a study of PD-L1 blockade in urothelial cancer. The study's findings and limits: Analysis included one FFPE tumor sample per patient, not collected immediately prior to treatment.

The patients had locally advanced or metastatic urothelial carcinoma. In its sample, this clone ranks as medium-sized. What it recognizes is unknown. This CDR3 spans 14 amino acids. Germline values: CDR1 MNHGY, CDR2 SAAAGT. Between the trimmed V and J ends, which lost 7 bases and 0 bases, there was a span of 11 bases. With amplified housekeeping genes, the DNA of FFPE tumors was quantified. The protocol was immunoSEQ multiplex PCR, while the TCRdb copy is restricted to in-frame clones and leaves out a portion. The profile shows some 2,500 clones, around 31% of them singletons. J is TRBJ2-3 and V is TRBV6-8; D is perhaps TRBD1 (6 bases). This specimen consisted of tumor tissue, obtained before atezolizumab (anti-PD-L1) treatment. This TCR came from a man between 65 and 79 years old with urothelial cancer. CDR3 bases: TGTGCCAGCATGGACAGTTCTAGCACAGATACGCAGTATTTT. Its protein product is CASMDSSSTDTQYF.